This T cell receptor beta chain was identified in a study of blood T cells in healthy people across ages. Study at large: When template switching was applied, about one barcoded beta molecule was captured per two T cells. Notes on the study in general: Older individuals had lower TCR beta diversity per million T cells (the decline was roughly linear).

V lost 6 bases and J lost 7, with 19 bases in between. The CDR3 runs 15 residues. Germline CDR1 DFQATT, CDR2 SNEGSKA (reference sequence). Primers used in a second PCR of about 6 to 11 cycles were a sample-barcoded 5' primer and a J-beta primer mix. One entry per CDR3 protein results from TCRdb running MiXCR on the 5' RACE reads. Among about 930,000 distinct CDR3 sequences listed, almost 30% were seen once. With respect to this clonotype: Its antigen is not identified.

The same sample was also studied in work on T cells of mothers and their children. That investigation notes: Both sample barcodes and 2-4 random nucleotides came from the M1S primer of the second PCR.

The genes are TRBV20-1 and TRBJ1-6; D unresolved. Sequencing was done on a sample of blood. The receptor was isolated from a middle-aged woman in good health. In DNA form, the CDR3 reads TGCAGTGCAACCCCCCCCGGGAGAGGAAATTCACCCCTCCACTTT. Amino acids: CSATPPGRGNSPLHF.